This T cell receptor beta chain was sequenced for a study of T cell repertoires in cytomegalovirus infection (dated by TCRdb to the late 2010s). For the wider study: Donor HLA type was relevant to the analysis, as public TCR beta signatures indicated carriage of CMV infection together with the matching HLA type. Paper-wide results and their limitations: In both this cohort and an independent roughly 350-donor cohort, the cumulative frequency of public TCR beta family members distinguished carriers of CMV infection plus the relevant HLA type. The ex vivo response was dominated by HLA-C-restricted CMV-specific TCR beta clonotypes, and the single most frequent clonotype in two of eight donors was supplied by these HLA-C-restricted clonotypes.

TCRdb shows the sequencer as Illumina HiSeq 1500. Using fastp trimming at Q25 and MiXCR clonotype assembly, TCRdb reanalyzed the public sequencing data and kept in-frame beta chains. Merged by CDR3 protein, the rows form single entries marked with the most common genes and DNA. A total of roughly 760,000 distinct CDR3 sequences appear in this sample, 35% to 45% of them only once. 2.5% to 3.5% of the sample is in the top ten clones. This clonotype was recorded a few times. Its antigen target is currently unknown. Base qualities are missing; no much larger clone stands one base away. CDR1 and CDR2, looked up from the germline V gene (reference sequence), are SEHNR and FQNEAQ. From cysteine to phenylalanine, the CDR3 is 13 amino acids long. CDR3 DNA only is kept here, 39 bases in frame from base 1. V loses 1 base of germline sequence and J loses 11 bases, and the interval between the two ends is 11 bases.

Sample: PBMCs. The V gene is TRBV7-9 and the J gene is TRBJ1-4; TRBD1 might be the D gene, on 6 matching bases. The sequence derives from a human donor in good health (CMV status not recorded). Some clones in this sample may be carry-over from other donors' samples. CDR3 sequence: CASSLEQTGKLFF. The bases read TGTGCCAGCAGCTTAGAACAAACAGGGAAACTGTTTTTT.